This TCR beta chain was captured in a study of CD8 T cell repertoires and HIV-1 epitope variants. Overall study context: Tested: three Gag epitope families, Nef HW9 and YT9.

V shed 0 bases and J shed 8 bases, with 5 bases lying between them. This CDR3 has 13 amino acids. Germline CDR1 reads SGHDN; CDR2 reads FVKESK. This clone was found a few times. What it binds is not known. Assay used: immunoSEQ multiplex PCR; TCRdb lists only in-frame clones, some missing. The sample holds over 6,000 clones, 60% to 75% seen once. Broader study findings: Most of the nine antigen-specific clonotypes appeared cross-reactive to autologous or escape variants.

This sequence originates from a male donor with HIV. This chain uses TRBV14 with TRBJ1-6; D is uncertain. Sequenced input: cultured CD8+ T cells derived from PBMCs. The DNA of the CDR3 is TGTGCCAGCAGCCAAGATCTAGATTCACCCCTCCACTTT. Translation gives CASSQDLDSPLHF. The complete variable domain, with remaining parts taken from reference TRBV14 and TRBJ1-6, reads EAGVTQFPSHSVIEKGQTVTLRCDPISGHDNLYWYRRVMGKEIKFLLHFVKESKQDESGMPNNRFLAERTGGTYSTLKVQPAELEDSGVYFCASSQDLDSPLHFGNGTRLTVT.